Presented here are 11 T cell receptor beta chains from one specimen sequenced in a study of T cells after yellow fever vaccination. Each CDR3 protein is one row after TCRdb ran MiXCR on the 5' RACE reads. The data hold roughly 99,000 distinct CDR3 sequences, with 5.8% observed a single time. The source was CD8+ T cells sorted from PBMCs, collected 10 days after the yellow fever booster vaccination. These TCRs come from a man aged 18 to 30 who received the YFV17D yellow fever vaccine.

This clonotype was found many times. This chain uses TRBV4-1 with TRBJ2-3, with TRBD2 matching over 15 bases. The germline V gene encodes CDR1 MGHRA and CDR2 YSYEKL. J was trimmed by 6 bases and V by 4 bases; bases with no gene match: 8. The CDR3 is made up of 17 amino acids. The DNA for the CDR3 is TGCGCCAGCAGCCCTGGACTAGCGGGGGGGCCGATGGATACGCAGTATTTT. Translating gives CASSPGLAGGPMDTQYF.

The chain is built from TRBV6-5 and TRBJ2-1; 12 bases fit TRBD2. There are 15 residues in the CDR3. Germline V gene sequence: CDR1 MNHEY, CDR2 SVGAGI. J lost 10 bases, V lost 5 bases, and 9 bases had no gene match. The CDR3 DNA follows: TGTGCCAGCAGTACCGGGACTAGCGGGTTAGACGAGCAGTTCTTC. Its protein product is CASSTGTSGLDEQFF.

The chain links TRBV5-6 to TRBJ1-5; D not resolved. V was shortened by 0 bases and J by 0 bases, with 16 bases between the two germline ends. CDR3 length: 18 residues. Germline loops: CDR1 SGHDT, CDR2 YYEEEE. CDR3 in amino acids: CASSLGSEEAYSNQPQHF. The CDR3 DNA reads TGTGCCAGCAGCTTGGGCAGTGAAGAGGCCTATAGCAATCAGCCCCAGCATTTT.

This chain joins TRBV6-2 or TRBV6-3 and TRBJ1-1; 11 bases map to TRBD1. Trimming took 6 bases from V and 2 from J; bases not matched to a gene: 5. Germline-derived CDR1 and CDR2 are MNHEY and SVGEGT. The CDR3 has 15 residues. CDR3 sequence reads: CASSPDRGLNTEAFF. CDR3 nucleotides: TGTGCCAGCAGCCCGGACAGGGGGCTTAACACTGAAGCTTTCTTT.

The table lists this clonotype with a few counts. The V call is TRBV14, the J call TRBJ1-2; D call uncertain. The V gene lost 0 bases and the J gene lost 2 bases, with 13 bases spanning the gap. Germline V CDR1 and CDR2: SGHDN, FVKESK. This CDR3 is built from 16 residues. The CDR3 coding sequence is TGTGCCAGCAGCCAAGATCAGCCCTACCCAAACTATGGCTACACCTTC. Protein product: CASSQDQPYPNYGYTF.

This clonotype was recorded at least ten times. The chain uses TRBV7-9 and TRBJ2-2; no firm D call. CDR1 SEHNR and CDR2 FQNEAQ come from the germline V gene (reference sequence). The ends were cut back, 4 bases at V and 7 bases at J, with 10 bases in the middle. The CDR3 is made up of 13 amino acids. The CDR3 sequence is CASSSPGHGELFF. The CDR3 bases are TGTGCCAGCAGCTCCCCCGGGCACGGGGAGCTGTTTTTT. The variable domain in full, completed from reference TRBV7-9 and TRBJ2-2, reads DTGVSQNPRHKITKRGQNVTFRCDPISEHNRLYWYRQTLGQGPEFLTYFQNEAQLEKSRLLSDRFSAERPKGSFSTLEIQRTEQGDSAMYLCASSSPGHGELFFGEGSRLTVL.

This clonotype was observed at least ten times. The J gene is TRBJ2-1, the V gene TRBV7-9; 7 bases map to TRBD1. J gave up 7 bases and V 5 bases, and 11 bases lay outside the gene matches. Looked up from germline, CDR1 is SEHNR and CDR2 is FQNEAQ (reference sequence). This CDR3 has 15 residues. The CDR3 coding sequence is TGTGCCAGCAGCATAACAGGGGTTACCAAGAATGAGCAGTTCTTC. Its protein product is CASSITGVTKNEQFF.

The CDR3 DNA follows: TGTGCCAGCAGCTTAATTAGCGGGACCCCCCAAGAGACCCAGTACTTC. Amino acid sequence: CASSLISGTPQETQYF. The rearrangement links TRBV7-3 to TRBJ2-5, with TRBD2 matching over 8 bases. This CDR3 is built from 16 residues. After removal of 1 base from V and 1 base from J, the junction contained 5 bases not matched to a gene. CDR1 and CDR2 from the germline V gene are SGHTA and FQGTGA. The full variable domain, completed using reference TRBV7-3 and TRBJ2-5, is GAGVSQTPSNKVTEKGKYVELRCDPISGHTALYWYRQSLGQGPEFLIYFQGTGAADDSGLPNDRFFAVRPEGSVSTLKIQRTERGDSAVYLCASSLISGTPQETQYFGPGTRLLVL.

The V gene is TRBV4-1, the J gene TRBJ2-5, with D unclear. Germline CDR1 reads MGHRA; CDR2 reads YSYEKL. This CDR3 is 16 amino acids long. Trimming cost V 5 bases and J 1 base, with 17 bases left between them. The CDR3 bases are TGCGCCAGCAGCGGGCAGGAAGAGAGCCCCCAAGAGACCCAGTACTTC. This gives the protein CASSGQEESPQETQYF.

This clonotype was found a few times. The chain carries TRBV4-3 and TRBJ2-1; 7 bases line up with TRBD1. V trimming: 2 bases; J trimming: 0 bases; junction bases outside the gene matches: 1. Looked up from germline, CDR1 is LGHNA and CDR2 is YSLEER. The CDR3 length is 15 residues. For the CDR3, the DNA is TGCGCCAGCAGCCAAAACAGGGGCTCCTACAATGAGCAGTTCTTC. Protein: CASSQNRGSYNEQFF.

The V gene is TRBV7-6, the J gene TRBJ2-2, with 8 bases identical to TRBD2. Germline CDR1 is SGHVS and CDR2 is FNYEAQ. This CDR3 has 14 amino acids. With V trimmed by 2 bases and J by 4 bases, 0 bases remained unmatched. The CDR3 reads CASSLRGGTGELFF. The CDR3 DNA is TGTGCCAGCAGCTTACGGGGGGGCACCGGGGAGCTGTTTTTT.